The rows below give T cell receptor beta chains drawn from one sample of a study of metastatic and nonmetastatic thyroid tumors. TCRdb re-called clones via MiXCR from the PCR reads. The sample holds about 41,000 clones, roughly 27% seen once. Sequencing was performed on blood. These receptors were collected from a male donor with papillary thyroid cancer or a benign thyroid nodule (not recorded which). Some clones in this sample may be carry-over from other donors' samples. The CDR3 runs from the conserved cysteine through the conserved F or W. A D gene is named only where the DNA matches it firmly. Expanded clones get a size class; other rows say once, few or many, or leave the size out.

abundance: many
d_gene: TRBD1
j_gene: TRBJ2-2
v_gene: TRBV12-3/TRBV12-4
CDR3aa: CASSPRTGLNTGELFF
CDR3nt: TGTGCCAGCAGTCCTCGGACAGGACTGAACACCGGGGAGCTGTTTTTT

abundance: NA
d_gene: NA
j_gene: TRBJ1-1
v_gene: TRBV20-1
CDR3aa: CSAPGYVSEAFF
CDR3nt: TGCAGTGCTCCAGGATATGTGTCTGAAGCTTTCTTT

abundance: many
d_gene: TRBD2
j_gene: TRBJ2-2
v_gene: TRBV20-1
CDR3aa: CSARRGGGAGELFF
CDR3nt: TGCAGTGCTAGACGGGGGGGAGGGGCCGGGGAGCTGTTTTTT

abundance: NA
d_gene: NA
j_gene: TRBJ2-7
v_gene: TRBV9
CDR3aa: CASSVGTGSSYEQYF
CDR3nt: TGTGCCAGCAGCGTAGGAACAGGGAGCTCCTACGAGCAGTACTTC

abundance: NA
d_gene: NA
j_gene: TRBJ2-5
v_gene: TRBV5-5
CDR3aa: CASSLPRTYQETQYF
CDR3nt: TGTGCCAGCAGCTTGCCCAGGACGTACCAAGAGACCCAGTACTTC

abundance: many
d_gene: NA
j_gene: TRBJ1-3
v_gene: TRBV28
CDR3aa: CASNSQGTGNTIYF
CDR3nt: TGTGCCAGCAACTCGCAGGGAACTGGAAACACCATATATTTT

abundance: few
d_gene: TRBD2
j_gene: TRBJ2-1
v_gene: TRBV6-2/TRBV6-3
CDR3aa: CASTLSGGGEQFF
CDR3nt: TGTGCCAGCACCTTGTCAGGCGGGGGTGAGCAGTTCTTC

abundance: once
d_gene: NA
j_gene: TRBJ1-6
v_gene: TRBV5-1
CDR3aa: CASSLEPGGNSPLHF
CDR3nt: TGCGCCAGCAGCTTGGAGCCTGGAGGTAATTCACCCCTCCACTTT

abundance: many
d_gene: TRBD1
j_gene: TRBJ1-2
v_gene: TRBV3-1
CDR3aa: CASSLQGGAGYGYTF
CDR3nt: TGTGCCAGCAGCCTCCAGGGGGGCGCAGGCTATGGCTACACCTTC

abundance: NA
d_gene: NA
j_gene: TRBJ2-5
v_gene: TRBV28
CDR3aa: CALADSAGETQYF
CDR3nt: TGTGCCTTAGCTGACAGTGCCGGAGAGACCCAGTACTTC

abundance: NA
d_gene: TRBD2
j_gene: TRBJ2-7
v_gene: TRBV7-8
CDR3aa: CASSLERARGGGYEQYF
CDR3nt: TGTGCCAGCAGCTTAGAACGTGCGCGGGGGGGAGGGTACGAGCAGTACTTC

abundance: many
d_gene: NA
j_gene: TRBJ1-1
v_gene: TRBV7-3
CDR3aa: CASSQTPGATEAFF
CDR3nt: TGTGCCAGCAGCCAAACGCCGGGGGCCACTGAAGCTTTCTTT

abundance: many
d_gene: NA
j_gene: TRBJ1-1
v_gene: TRBV10-2
CDR3aa: CASFMNTEAFF
CDR3nt: TGCGCCAGCTTTATGAACACTGAAGCTTTCTTT

abundance: NA
d_gene: NA
j_gene: TRBJ2-3
v_gene: TRBV6-4
CDR3aa: CASSDSGTDTRYF
CDR3nt: TGTGCCAGCAGTGACTCGGGCACAGATACGCGGTATTTT

abundance: few
d_gene: NA
j_gene: TRBJ2-7
v_gene: TRBV28
CDR3aa: CASSLVGGPYEQYF
CDR3nt: TGTGCCAGCAGTTTGGTGGGAGGACCCTACGAGCAGTACTTC

abundance: few
d_gene: NA
j_gene: TRBJ2-3
v_gene: TRBV6-1
CDR3aa: CASSEATGLADTQYF
CDR3nt: TGTGCCAGCAGTGAGGCTACAGGGCTAGCAGATACGCAGTATTTT

abundance: many
d_gene: NA
j_gene: TRBJ2-1
v_gene: TRBV27
CDR3aa: CASRTNVGSYNEQFF
CDR3nt: TGTGCCAGCAGGACTAACGTGGGCTCCTACAATGAGCAGTTCTTC

abundance: few
d_gene: TRBD2
j_gene: TRBJ2-2
v_gene: TRBV6-1
CDR3aa: CASSPIASGRDPGTGELFF
CDR3nt: TGTGCCAGCAGCCCTATCGCTAGCGGGAGGGACCCGGGCACCGGGGAGCTGTTTTTT

abundance: few
d_gene: NA
j_gene: TRBJ1-4
v_gene: TRBV19
CDR3aa: CASSIQLNEKLFF
CDR3nt: TGTGCCAGTAGTATACAGCTTAATGAAAAACTGTTTTTT

abundance: NA
d_gene: NA
j_gene: TRBJ1-5
v_gene: TRBV12-3/TRBV12-4
CDR3aa: CARKPWRGNQHQHF
CDR3nt: TGTGCTAGGAAGCCTTGGAGGGGAAATCAGCACCAGCATTTT

abundance: many
d_gene: NA
j_gene: TRBJ1-2
v_gene: TRBV6-5
CDR3aa: CASSYRGYGYTF
CDR3nt: TGTGCCAGCAGTTACCGGGGCTATGGCTACACCTTC

abundance: few
d_gene: TRBD1
j_gene: TRBJ2-2
v_gene: TRBV6-2/TRBV6-3
CDR3aa: CASSYGDSLANTGELFF
CDR3nt: TGTGCCAGTAGTTACGGGGACAGCCTTGCGAACACCGGGGAGCTGTTTTTT

abundance: many
d_gene: NA
j_gene: TRBJ1-4
v_gene: TRBV4-2
CDR3aa: CASSQGAGDSEKLFF
CDR3nt: TGTGCCAGCAGCCAAGGGGCCGGGGACTCTGAAAAACTGTTTTTT

abundance: many
d_gene: NA
j_gene: TRBJ1-4
v_gene: TRBV4-2
CDR3aa: CASSQGQGVATNEKLFF
CDR3nt: TGTGCCAGCAGCCAAGGCCAAGGGGTGGCAACTAATGAAAAACTGTTTTTT

abundance: NA
d_gene: NA
j_gene: TRBJ2-7
v_gene: TRBV7-9
CDR3aa: CASSPASPDQYF
CDR3nt: TGTGCCAGCAGCCCCGCGAGCCCCGATCAGTACTTC

abundance: many
d_gene: TRBD1
j_gene: TRBJ1-1
v_gene: TRBV28
CDR3aa: CASKRSQGAEAFF
CDR3nt: TGTGCCAGCAAGAGATCCCAGGGGGCTGAAGCTTTCTTT

abundance: NA
d_gene: NA
j_gene: TRBJ1-5
v_gene: TRBV30
CDR3aa: CAWSPRPNNRPQHF
CDR3nt: TGTGCCTGGAGCCCCCGACCCAACAATCGGCCCCAGCATTTT

abundance: NA
d_gene: TRBD2
j_gene: TRBJ2-5
v_gene: TRBV11-3
CDR3aa: CASSLGRRELQETQYF
CDR3nt: TGTGCCAGCAGCTTAGGTAGGCGGGAGCTGCAAGAGACCCAGTACTTC

abundance: medium-sized
d_gene: NA
j_gene: TRBJ1-6
v_gene: TRBV12-3/TRBV12-4
CDR3aa: CASSAQGGDPSPLHF
CDR3nt: TGTGCCAGCAGTGCCCAAGGAGGGGATCCTTCACCCCTCCACTTT

abundance: medium-sized
d_gene: TRBD1
j_gene: TRBJ2-2
v_gene: TRBV11-2
CDR3aa: CASKQTGMDTGELFF
CDR3nt: TGTGCCAGCAAACAGACAGGGATGGACACCGGGGAGCTGTTTTTT

abundance: few
d_gene: TRBD2
j_gene: TRBJ2-1
v_gene: TRBV6-2/TRBV6-3
CDR3aa: CASSYSGAGGPSEQFF
CDR3nt: TGTGCCAGCAGTTACTCCGGAGCGGGAGGGCCGAGTGAGCAGTTCTTC

abundance: few
d_gene: TRBD2
j_gene: TRBJ2-7
v_gene: TRBV6-6
CDR3aa: CASSYSRLAGGYEQYF
CDR3nt: TGTGCCAGCAGTTACTCCCGGCTAGCGGGAGGCTACGAGCAGTACTTT

abundance: NA
d_gene: TRBD1
j_gene: TRBJ1-5
v_gene: TRBV19
CDR3aa: CASRQDRGTYSNQPQHF
CDR3nt: TGTGCCAGTAGGCAAGACAGGGGCACCTATAGCAATCAGCCCCAGCATTTT

abundance: NA
d_gene: NA
j_gene: TRBJ2-7
v_gene: TRBV11-1
CDR3aa: CASSLDDGREGLYEQYF
CDR3nt: TGTGCCAGCAGCTTAGACGATGGAAGGGAAGGACTCTACGAGCAGTACTTC

abundance: many
d_gene: NA
j_gene: TRBJ1-5
v_gene: TRBV4-2
CDR3aa: CASRVSQGSNQPQHF
CDR3nt: TGTGCCAGCAGAGTGTCGCAGGGATCAAATCAGCCCCAGCATTTT

abundance: many
d_gene: NA
j_gene: TRBJ1-2
v_gene: TRBV7-6
CDR3aa: CASSLDGGSYGYTF
CDR3nt: TGTGCCAGCAGCTTGGACGGCGGGAGCTATGGCTACACCTTC

abundance: NA
d_gene: TRBD1
j_gene: TRBJ2-7
v_gene: TRBV20-1
CDR3aa: CSAREVQGEAVDEQYF
CDR3nt: TGCAGTGCTAGGGAGGTACAGGGGGAGGCGGTCGACGAGCAGTACTTC